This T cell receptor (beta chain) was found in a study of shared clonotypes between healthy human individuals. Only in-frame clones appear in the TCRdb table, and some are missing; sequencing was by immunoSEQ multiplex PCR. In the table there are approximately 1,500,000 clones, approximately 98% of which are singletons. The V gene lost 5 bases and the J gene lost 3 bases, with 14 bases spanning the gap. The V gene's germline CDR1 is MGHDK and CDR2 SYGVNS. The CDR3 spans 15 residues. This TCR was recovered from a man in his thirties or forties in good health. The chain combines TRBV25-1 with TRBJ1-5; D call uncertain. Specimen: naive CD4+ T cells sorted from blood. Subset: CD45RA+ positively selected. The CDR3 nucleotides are TGTGCCAGCAGTCCCCGGGGAGACTTCAATCAGCCCCAGCATTTT. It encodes CASSPRGDFNQPQHF. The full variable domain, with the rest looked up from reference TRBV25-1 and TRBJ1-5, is EADIYQTPRYLVIGTGKKITLECSQTMGHDKMYWYQQDPGMELHLIHYSYGVNSTEKGDLSSESTVSRIRTEHFPLTLESARPSHTSQYLCASSPRGDFNQPQHFGDGTRLSIL.